One sample yielded the 3 T cell receptor beta chains listed below, sequenced in a study of blood T cell repertoires in COVID-19. Here immunoSEQ multiplex PCR was the method, and the copy in TCRdb shows in-frame clones only, minus some. The data contain 230,000 or so clones, over 75% of them singletons. The specimen sequenced was peripheral blood. These receptors came from a human donor in a cohort sampled during active COVID-19.

The chain is built from TRBV4-1 and TRBJ2-7, with TRBD2 matching 9 bases. CDR3 length equals 19 residues. V lost 0 bases and J lost 0; bases outside the gene matches: 12. The germline V gene encodes CDR1 MGHRA and CDR2 YSYEKL. This CDR3 is CASSQEVASGAISSYEQYF. CDR3 coding DNA: TGCGCCAGCAGCCAAGAGGTTGCTAGCGGGGCCATTAGCTCCTACGAGCAGTACTTC.

The chain is built from TRBV5-5 and TRBJ1-2, with D maybe TRBD1 (6 bases). CDR1 and CDR2 from the germline V gene are SGHKS and YYEKEE (reference sequence). The CDR3 has 14 residues. V dropped 4 bases and J dropped 4 bases, with 14 bases sitting between them. As DNA, the CDR3 is TGTGCCAGCAGCAGGACCGGGACAACCTATGGCTACACCTTC. Its translation: CASSRTGTTYGYTF.

J is TRBJ1-5 and V is TRBV18; a possible D gene is TRBD1 (5 bases). V was pared by 5 bases and J by 6 bases, with 14 bases between. CDR1 is KGHSH, CDR2 LQKENI, per germline. This CDR3 is 14 amino acids long. For the CDR3, the DNA is TGTGCCAGCTCAAGAGACAGAAGTGTTCAGCCCCAGCATTTT. Protein: CASSRDRSVQPQHF.